Below are 22 T cell receptor beta chains sequenced from a single sample in a study of blood T cells in healthy people across ages. A second PCR of about 6 to 11 cycles used a sample-barcoded 5' primer and a J-beta primer mix. In TCRdb, the 5' RACE reads were re-called with MiXCR into one record per CDR3 protein. The sample shows nearly 1 million distinct CDR3 sequences, roughly 47% of them seen only once. Material: blood. Receptors were obtained from a woman aged 55-70 years in good health.

This clonotype was seen more than once but under ten times. The chain links TRBV28 to TRBJ2-1; D possibly corresponds to TRBD1 (6 bases). The V gene lost 3 bases and the J gene lost 6 bases, with 15 bases spanning the gap. Germline assignment: CDR1 MDHEN and CDR2 SYDVKM. This CDR3 region has 15 residues. In nucleotides, the CDR3 is TGTGCCAGCAGTTTTGGGGGCCCGGGACGCAATGAGCAGTTCTTC. It specifies CASSFGGPGRNEQFF.

The chain is built from TRBV2 and TRBJ2-4; 9 bases agree with TRBD2. The DNA end favors TRBJ2-5, so the J call may be wrong. The CDR3 consists of 16 residues. The germline V gene encodes CDR1 SNHLY and CDR2 FYNNEI. CDR3 in DNA: TGTGCCAGCACCCGAGTGGGTAGCGGGAGAGGGGAGACCCAGTACTTC. This translates into CASTRVGSGRGETQYF.

The rearrangement joins TRBV28 to TRBJ2-7; 14 bases align to TRBD2. The CDR3 is 14 residues long. Germline V gene lookup returns CDR1 MDHEN and CDR2 SYDVKM. The V and J ends lost 5 bases and 12 bases, in that order; junction bases with no gene match: 9. The CDR3 spells CASSKGLAGGKLYF. The CDR3, as DNA: TGTGCCAGCAGTAAAGGACTAGCGGGAGGAAAACTGTACTTC. The variable domain in full, with the rest retrieved from reference TRBV28 and TRBJ2-7, is DVKVTQSSRYLVKRTGEKVFLECVQDMDHENMFWYRQDPGLGLRLIYFSYDVKMKEKGDIPEGYSVSREKKERFSLILESASTNQTSMYLCASSKGLAGGKLYFGPGTRLTVT.

This clonotype was detected once. This sequence joins TRBV16 and TRBJ2-7; the D gene is possibly TRBD2 (6 bases). The germline gives CDR1 KGHSY, CDR2 FQNENV. This CDR3 has 18 amino acids. The V and J ends lost 3 bases and 0 bases respectively, with 21 bases between them. CDR3 in DNA: TGTGCCAGCAGCCAGAGGGTACTGGAGGGGTTTGGCTCCTACGAGCAGTACTTC. Translation: CASSQRVLEGFGSYEQYF.

The chain employs TRBV19 and TRBJ2-7; no reliable D call. Germline values: CDR1 LNHDA, CDR2 SQIVND (reference sequence). Trimming took 3 bases from V and 5 from J, leaving 17 bases between them. The CDR3 runs 15 residues. CDR3 sequence reads: CASSMGTVEHDEQYF. The CDR3 bases are TGTGCCAGTAGTATGGGTACAGTCGAGCACGACGAGCAGTACTTC.

The genes are TRBV20-1 and TRBJ2-1, with 10 nucleotides matching TRBD2. The CDR3 totals 17 residues. V lost 5 bases and J lost 6; bases outside the gene matches: 16. Germline loops: CDR1 DFQATT, CDR2 SNEGSKA (reference sequence). The CDR3 spells CSAADRVLAGVGNEQFF. The DNA for the CDR3 is TGCAGTGCTGCAGACAGGGTCCTAGCGGGAGTAGGCAATGAGCAGTTCTTC.

The sample holds a few counts of this clonotype. The chain is built from TRBV28 and TRBJ2-7, with D unresolved. V shed 6 bases and J shed 2 bases, with 17 bases lying between them. The CDR3 runs 15 residues. CDR1 and CDR2 (germline): MDHEN, SYDVKM. CDR3 nucleotides: TGTGCCAGCAGCCCACTCGACGCAAAGGCCTACGAGCAGTACTTC. This codes for CASSPLDAKAYEQYF.

The V call is TRBV29-1, the J call TRBJ2-5; 8 positions agree with TRBD1. With V trimmed by 4 bases and J by 7 bases, 11 bases remained unmatched. The CDR3 has 14 amino acids. CDR1 and CDR2 (germline): SQVTM, ANQGSEA. The CDR3 loop reads CSVGPTGAKVTQYF. The CDR3 coding sequence is TGCAGCGTTGGGCCGACAGGGGCAAAGGTGACCCAGTACTTC.

J is TRBJ2-1 and V is TRBV7-6; possibly TRBD1 for D (5 bases). V lost 1 base and J 9 bases, leaving 13 bases between the germline ends. Germline V gives CDR1 SGHVS, CDR2 FNYEAQ. The CDR3 length is 14 residues. CDR3 DNA: TGTGCCAGCAGCTTAGTAGCAGGGTGGAGTGAGCAGTTCTTC. Protein sequence: CASSLVAGWSEQFF.

This clonotype turned up a few times. This chain uses TRBV20-1 with TRBJ2-1, with D possibly matching TRBD2 (8 bases). From germline, CDR1 is DFQATT and CDR2 SNEGSKA (reference sequence). Trimming removed 7 bases from V and 2 bases from J, with 24 bases in between. This CDR3 region has 17 residues. The CDR3 region is CSVKQGEREFAYNEQFF. Written as DNA, the CDR3 is TGCAGTGTCAAGCAGGGGGAGCGGGAGTTTGCCTACAATGAGCAGTTCTTC.

This clonotype was seen at least ten times. The gene calls are TRBV7-2 and TRBJ2-7; TRBD1 matches 10 bases. Germline-derived CDR1 and CDR2 are SGHTA and FQGNSA. This CDR3 region has 15 residues. J was trimmed by 3 bases and V by 1 base; bases with no gene match: 3. The DNA for the CDR3 is TGTGCCAGCAGCTTAGGGACAGGGGGGAGCTACGAGCAGTACTTC. It encodes CASSLGTGGSYEQYF.

The rearrangement links TRBV6-1 to TRBJ1-4, with D hard to call. Looked up from germline, CDR1 is MNHNS and CDR2 is SASEGT. The CDR3 is made up of 14 amino acids. V was shortened by 5 bases and J by 1 base, with 8 bases between the two germline ends. The DNA of the CDR3 is TGTGCCAGCAGTACCCACAGAACTAATGAAAAACTGTTTTTT. It encodes CASSTHRTNEKLFF.

This clonotype was picked up a small number of times. J is TRBJ2-7 and V is TRBV6-6; the match to TRBD2 covers 8 bases. This CDR3 has 12 residues. CDR1 MNHNY and CDR2 SVGAGI come from the germline V gene (reference sequence). Trimming cost V 6 bases and J 10 bases; bases outside gene matches: 8. The CDR3 is CASRGLAGTQYF. CDR3 coding DNA: TGTGCCAGCAGGGGATTAGCGGGAACCCAGTACTTC.

This rearrangement joins TRBV5-1 to TRBJ2-1, with D maybe TRBD2 (8 bases). The V and J ends lost 4 bases and 10 bases respectively, with 21 bases between them. The CDR3 is 15 amino acids. Germline V gene lookup returns CDR1 SGHRS and CDR2 YFSETQ. CDR3 loop: CASSREGTAPYEQFF. The CDR3, as DNA: TGCGCCAGCAGCCGGGAGGGGACAGCACCCTACGAGCAGTTCTTC.

CDR3 nucleotide sequence: TGTGCCAGCAGCTTCGGACTAGCGGGAGCCCCCTACGAGCAGTACTTC. This translates into CASSFGLAGAPYEQYF. The chain links TRBV5-8 to TRBJ2-7; 13 bases line up with TRBD2. With V trimmed by 2 bases and J by 2 bases, 4 bases remained unmatched. Germline V lookup: CDR1 SGHTS, CDR2 YDEGEE. CDR3 length: 16 amino acids. Filled out from reference TRBV5-8 and TRBJ2-7, the complete variable domain reads EAGVTQSPTHLIKTRGQQATLRCSPISGHTSVYWYQQALGLGLQFLLWYDEGEERNRGNFPPRFSGRQFPNYSSELNVNALELEDSALYLCASSFGLAGAPYEQYFGPGTRLTVT.

This clonotype showed up just a few times. The chain joins TRBV5-1 to TRBJ2-6, with D perhaps assigned TRBD1 or TRBD2 (5 bases each). There are 18 residues in the CDR3. V lost 4 bases, J lost 0 bases, and 17 bases lay in between. CDR1 is SGHRS and CDR2 is YFSETQ in the germline V gene. The CDR3 reads CASSPSGTADSGANVLTF. As DNA, the CDR3 is TGCGCCAGCAGCCCATCCGGGACCGCAGACTCTGGGGCCAACGTCCTGACTTTC.

This clonotype was observed once. The rearrangement uses TRBV18 and TRBJ2-1, with 7 bases matching TRBD1. The CDR3 runs to 16 residues. The germline gives CDR1 KGHSH, CDR2 LQKENI. J gave up 6 bases and V 5 bases, and 13 bases lay outside the gene matches. In nucleotides, the CDR3 is TGTGCCAGCTCATCAAGGGGGCCCCCACAAGGCAATGAGCAGTTCTTC. Translated, it gives CASSSRGPPQGNEQFF.

This chain joins TRBV20-1 and TRBJ2-4; 10 bases are shared with TRBD1. Gene TRBJ2-7 matches the end of the DNA better, so the J call may be wrong. The CDR3 runs 13 residues. Germline loops: CDR1 DFQATT, CDR2 SNEGSKA (reference sequence). The CDR3 nucleotides are TGCAGTGAAGGAGGGACAGGGGAGGGCGAGCAGTACTTC. Translated, it gives CSEGGTGEGEQYF.

The chain uses TRBV20-1 and TRBJ2-7, with TRBD2 identical over 8 bases. With V trimmed by 1 base and J by 7 bases, 18 bases remained unmatched. Germline values: CDR1 DFQATT, CDR2 SNEGSKA (reference sequence). This CDR3 is 17 amino acids long. CDR3 bases: TGCAGTGCTAGAGTCCCGGCGGGAGGATCAGGAAGGAATGAGCAGTACTTC. Its translation is CSARVPAGGSGRNEQYF.

This clonotype was observed a few times. This rearrangement joins TRBV10-3 to TRBJ2-7; 16 nucleotides agree with TRBD2. The CDR3 extends over 16 amino acids. Germline CDR1 and CDR2: ENHRY and SYGVKD. Trimming took 0 bases from V and 8 from J; bases not matched to a gene: 4. The CDR3 sequence is CAISESGTSGRVQQYF. The CDR3 bases are TGTGCCATCAGTGAGTCGGGGACTAGCGGGAGGGTACAGCAGTACTTC.

The chain uses TRBV6-5 and TRBJ2-1, with D unclear. Germline values: CDR1 MNHEY, CDR2 SVGAGI. Trimming stripped 3 bases from V and 9 bases from J, with 18 bases between. This CDR3 region has 15 residues. DNA for the CDR3: TGTGCCAGCAGTTATACCAGAATGGGGATTACTGAGCAGTTCTTC. Translation gives CASSYTRMGITEQFF.

This clonotype was seen a handful of times. The chain links TRBV6-2 or TRBV6-3 to TRBJ2-6, with 7 bases that match TRBD1. Germline CDR1 reads MNHEY; CDR2 reads SVGEGT. There are 15 residues in the CDR3. J lost 0 bases, V lost 10 bases, and 6 bases had no gene match. CDR3 residues: CATVTGASGANVLTF. The DNA for the CDR3 is TGTGCCACCGTAACAGGGGCCTCTGGGGCCAACGTCCTGACTTTC.